Included here is one T cell receptor beta chain sequence, with context. Original methodology: Amplification of reference gene primers provided the estimated nucleated cell counts. Libraries were prepared by immunoSEQ multiplex PCR; TCRdb keeps only in-frame clonotypes and omits some of them. The V and J calls and clone size are taken from that table; D and trimming were inferred from the DNA. Of about 250,000 clones listed, approximately 91% are singletons. The source of the sample is a study of blood T cell repertoires in COVID-19. This TCR was sampled from a woman aged 25 to 39 with acute or convalescent COVID-19. Sequencing used peripheral blood.

The CDR3 DNA follows: TGTGCCAGCAGCTCTCCCGACCTATTAGCGGGAGTCAACTACAATGAGCAGTTCTTC. Its protein product is CASSSPDLLAGVNYNEQFF. The V gene is TRBV11-3, the J gene TRBJ2-1; the match to TRBD2 covers 9 bases. Germline values: CDR1 SGHNT, CDR2 YENEEA. The CDR3 covers 19 residues. V lost 4 bases and J lost 3; bases outside the gene matches: 16.